The clone carrying this TCR beta chain has only a few counts. Its antigen is undetermined. The same CDR3 is also encoded by other DNA sequences in this sample. The record originates from a study of shared clonotypes between healthy human individuals. General observations from the study: Several donors shared 4.5% to 6.5% of their naive CD4 clonotypes. In contrast to clonotypes shared by all four donors, non-shared clonotypes had lower generation probabilities.

Positively selected for CCR7, the CD45RO-negative cells used as naive CD8 cells excluded terminally differentiated effector memory CD45RA+ cells. Replicate PCRs run on sorted subsets employed around 200 ng DNA, approximately 30,000 T cell genomes. The repertoire was sequenced with immunoSEQ multiplex PCR; TCRdb's copy has only in-frame clones and lacks some. The sample has more than 2 million clones, 93% seen once. CDR3 size: 11 residues. Trimming took off 6 bases at V and 7 bases at J, with 6 bases between the two ends. CDR1 and CDR2 from the germline V gene are MNHEY and SMNVEV (reference sequence).

The sequence came from a man between 18 and 29 years old in good health. Some clones in this sample may be carry-over from other donors' samples. The sample consisted of naive CD8+ T cells from PBMCs. The rearrangement joins TRBV27 to TRBJ2-2; no firm D call. The CDR3 sequence: CASSQGGELFF. CDR3 DNA sequence: TGTGCCAGCAGCCAAGGCGGGGAGCTGTTTTTT.